These 24 T cell receptor beta chains share one sample of origin, sequenced in a study of blood T cell repertoires in COVID-19. Libraries were prepared by immunoSEQ multiplex PCR; TCRdb keeps only in-frame clonotypes and omits some of them. This table holds more than 85,000 clones, 75% to 95% found once. Sequencing was carried out using peripheral blood. These TCRs come from a man between 18 and 29 years old with acute or convalescent COVID-19.

This chain links TRBV19 with TRBJ2-7, with 10 bases matching TRBD1. CDR1 LNHDA and CDR2 SQIVND come from the germline V gene (reference sequence). The CDR3 totals 14 residues. V lost 4 bases and J lost 2; bases outside the gene matches: 2. CDR3 region: CASSRDRGPYEQYF. The CDR3 nucleotides are TGTGCCAGTAGTAGGGACAGGGGCCCCTACGAGCAGTACTTC.

The gene calls are TRBV18 and TRBJ2-1; perhaps TRBD1 as D (5 bases). V gave up 4 bases and J gave up 5 bases, with 9 bases separating them. Germline V gives CDR1 KGHSH, CDR2 LQKENI. The CDR3 runs 13 residues. Written as DNA, the CDR3 is TGTGCCAGCTCACAAGGGGAAGACAATGAGCAGTTCTTC. Protein: CASSQGEDNEQFF.

V and J are TRBV7-8 and TRBJ1-6; D gene ambiguous. Germline CDR1 SGHVS, CDR2 FQNEAQ. The CDR3 extends over 14 amino acids. Trimming removed 7 bases from V and 2 bases from J, with 9 bases in between. The CDR3 protein is CASTPKTYNSPLHF. The CDR3 DNA is TGTGCCAGCACCCCTAAGACCTATAATTCACCCCTCCACTTT.

This clone was detected a few times. V gene TRBV28 combines with J gene TRBJ1-2; TRBD1 matches 7 bases. The CDR3 has 13 amino acids. Germline V lookup: CDR1 MDHEN, CDR2 SYDVKM. Trimming took 3 bases from V and 7 from J; bases not matched to a gene: 5. The CDR3 protein is CASSLGQKIGYTF. CDR3 nucleotide sequence: TGTGCCAGCAGTTTGGGACAGAAAATTGGCTACACCTTC.

This chain uses TRBV5-1 with TRBJ2-3; 9 nucleotides match TRBD1. Losses at the gene ends were 3 bases for V and 2 bases for J; bases not matched to a gene: 4. This CDR3 has 15 residues. Germline CDR1 SGHRS, CDR2 YFSETQ. Written as DNA, the CDR3 is TGCGCCAGCAGCTCTGGACAGGGGTACACAGATACGCAGTATTTT. Its protein product is CASSSGQGYTDTQYF.

The rearrangement joins TRBV19 to TRBJ2-7, with a weak D call TRBD2 (5 bases). Germline CDR1 LNHDA, CDR2 SQIVND (reference sequence). V lost 4 bases and J lost 2, with 12 bases in between. The CDR3 runs 14 residues. CDR3 amino acids: CASSTHMGAYEQYF. CDR3 in DNA: TGTGCCAGTAGTACACACATGGGAGCCTACGAGCAGTACTTC.

V gene TRBV11-2 combines with J gene TRBJ2-3; D is unresolved. The CDR3 totals 16 residues. Per the germline V gene, CDR1 is SGHAT and CDR2 is FQNNGV. Trimming left V 2 bases short and J 2 bases short, with 14 bases between. The CDR3 spells CASSLRSGRHTDTQYF. DNA for the CDR3: TGTGCCAGCAGCTTACGGTCTGGTCGTCACACAGATACGCAGTATTTT.

The CDR3: CATSPRDSRVTQYF. Here the CDR3 DNA reads TGTGCCACCAGTCCACGGGACAGTCGGGTTACGCAGTATTTT. V is TRBV24-1 and J is TRBJ2-3; TRBD1 agrees at 7 bases. The CDR3 loop spans 14 amino acids. J lost 8 bases, V lost 6 bases, and 10 bases had no gene match. CDR1 and CDR2 from the germline V gene are KGHDR and SFDVKD.

This chain connects TRBV9 to TRBJ2-7; 9 nucleotides agree with TRBD2. Germline CDR1 and CDR2: SGDLS and YYNGEE. With 0 bases clipped from V and 6 bases from J, the junction kept 13 bases outside the gene matches. CDR3 length: 17 amino acids. CDR3: CASSVVPEVGRGGEQYF. The DNA for the CDR3 is TGTGCCAGCAGCGTAGTCCCCGAGGTGGGGCGGGGGGGCGAGCAGTACTTC.

The gene calls are TRBV7-9 and TRBJ1-6; 11 positions match TRBD1. The CDR3 is 17 amino acids. Trimming at V came to 5 bases and at J to 9 bases, leaving 12 bases not matched to a gene. The germline CDR1 and CDR2 sequences are SEHNR and FQNEAQ (reference sequence). The CDR3 DNA reads as TGTGCCAGCAGCGGGCCGGGACAGGGGGTTCTAGGTTCACCCCTCCACTTT. It is translated as CASSGPGQGVLGSPLHF.

The CDR3 coding sequence is TGTGCCTGGAGTGTAAGTGGACATTTCAATCAGCCCCAGCATTTT. As protein: CAWSVSGHFNQPQHF. The chain links TRBV30 to TRBJ1-5; possible D gene TRBD1, 5 bases. V lost 0 bases and J lost 3, with 12 bases in between. CDR1 is GTSNPN and CDR2 is SVGIG in the germline V gene (reference sequence). This CDR3 comprises 15 residues.

V is TRBV29-1 and J is TRBJ1-4, with D possibly matching TRBD1 (5 bases). Germline CDR1 is SQVTM and CDR2 is ANQGSEA. V was pared by 4 bases and J by 8 bases, with 11 bases between. CDR3 size: 12 residues. CDR3 region: CSVVEGYEKLFF. The CDR3 coding sequence is TGCAGCGTTGTGGAGGGGTACGAAAAACTGTTTTTT.

The chain combines TRBV27 with TRBJ1-1; maybe TRBD1 (6 bases). The germline CDR1 and CDR2 sequences are MNHEY and SMNVEV (reference sequence). Deletions cut 0 bases from V and 7 bases from J, with 9 bases between. This CDR3 has 13 amino acids. Here the CDR3 reads CASSLSGTHEAFF. In DNA, the CDR3 is TGTGCCAGCAGTTTATCGGGGACACATGAAGCTTTCTTT.

The CDR3: CASSPTATSQETQYF. CDR3 DNA: TGTGCCAGCAGCCCCACAGCCACCTCCCAAGAGACCCAGTACTTC. V and J are TRBV3-1 (or the pseudogene TRBV3-2) and TRBJ2-5, with D hard to call. The CDR3 is 15 residues long. The ends were cut back, 4 bases at V and 1 base at J, with 13 bases in the middle. Per the germline V gene, CDR1 is LGHDT and CDR2 is YNNKEL (reference sequence).

The chain has TRBV11-2 and TRBJ1-1; perhaps TRBD1 as D (5 bases). The CDR3 has 13 residues. The V gene's germline CDR1 is SGHAT and CDR2 FQNNGV. V lost 3 bases and J 5 bases, leaving 10 bases between the germline ends. CDR3 sequence reads: CASSFQGGTEAFF. The DNA of the CDR3 is TGTGCCAGCAGCTTCCAGGGAGGAACTGAAGCTTTCTTT.

This rearrangement joins TRBV6-2 or TRBV6-3 to TRBJ2-6; 7 nucleotides align to TRBD1. The J segment lost 0 bases and the V segment lost 2 bases, leaving 10 bases of the junction unmatched. CDR1 and CDR2 (germline): MNHEY, SVGEGT. The CDR3 runs 19 residues. The CDR3 sequence: CASSYRLTGISSGANVLTF. Written as DNA, the CDR3 is TGTGCCAGCAGTTACCGTCTGACAGGGATCAGCTCTGGGGCCAACGTCCTGACTTTC.

Worth noting for this clone: The sample contains more than one DNA sequence encoding this CDR3. The chain recombines TRBV7-9 with TRBJ2-4, with TRBD2 matching over 13 bases. V was pared by 5 bases and J by 0 bases, with 4 bases of the junction left unmatched. Germline loops: CDR1 SEHNR, CDR2 FQNEAQ (reference sequence). The CDR3 has 17 residues. The CDR3 sequence: CASSRGLAGQAKNIQYF. The DNA for the CDR3 is TGTGCCAGCAGCCGGGGACTAGCGGGACAAGCCAAAAACATTCAGTACTTC.

The chain uses TRBV11-2 and TRBJ2-7; 8 bases align to TRBD1. CDR1 is SGHAT and CDR2 is FQNNGV in the germline V gene. This CDR3 is 15 amino acids long. V gave up 4 bases and J gave up 9 bases; unmatched junction bases: 14. CDR3 loop: CASSSSQGAFIWQYF. The CDR3 DNA reads as TGTGCCAGCAGCTCTAGCCAGGGGGCTTTTATCTGGCAGTACTTC.

V is TRBV6-5 and J is TRBJ2-1, with D perhaps matching TRBD2 (5 bases). From germline, CDR1 is MNHEY and CDR2 SVGAGI. V was clipped by 5 bases and J by 4 bases, with 12 bases between them. This CDR3 region has 14 residues. The CDR3 region has the DNA TGTGCCAGCAGTCCTAGCCAAATTTACAATGAGCAGTTCTTC. Residues: CASSPSQIYNEQFF.

This chain links TRBV21-1 with TRBJ2-7; the table's D call, TRBD1, has no DNA check behind it. TRBV21-1 is flagged as a pseudogene. The CDR3 runs to 14 residues. The CDR3 spells CGTILTGPEDEQYF. The DNA for the CDR3 is TGTGGCACCATCCTAACAGGGCCGGAGGACGAGCAGTACTTC.

This rearrangement joins TRBV3-1 (or the pseudogene TRBV3-2) to TRBJ1-1, with TRBD1 matching over 7 bases. The V gene's germline CDR1 is LGHDT and CDR2 YNNKEL (reference sequence). The CDR3 is made up of 17 amino acids. V dropped 2 bases and J dropped 1; count of bases not matched to a gene: 10. This CDR3 is CASSQLPVQGENTEAFF. The CDR3 DNA is TGTGCCAGCAGCCAACTCCCCGTTCAGGGGGAGAACACTGAAGCTTTCTTT.

The chain links TRBV6-1 to TRBJ1-2, with D unresolved. CDR3 length equals 14 residues. The V gene lost 0 bases and the J gene lost 4 bases, with 9 bases spanning the gap. Germline loops: CDR1 MNHNS, CDR2 SASEGT. CDR3 protein: CASSEAPQIYGYTF. The CDR3 DNA follows: TGTGCCAGCAGTGAAGCACCCCAGATCTATGGCTACACCTTC.

The chain recombines TRBV29-1 with TRBJ1-5, with unresolved D. The CDR3 is made up of 12 amino acids. Per germline, CDR1 SQVTM and CDR2 ANQGSEA. The V and J ends lost 4 bases and 7 bases respectively, with 11 bases between them. As DNA, the CDR3 is TGCAGCGTTGGCAACAGCGGCCAGCCCCAGCATTTT. It encodes CSVGNSGQPQHF.

Only a few counts were recorded for this clone. The V and J genes are TRBV27 and TRBJ2-7; D may be TRBD2 (6 bases). With 6 bases removed from V and 3 bases from J, the gap between germline ends came to 15 bases. From germline, CDR1 is MNHEY and CDR2 SMNVEV (reference sequence). The CDR3 extends over 14 amino acids. The CDR3 nucleotides are TGTGCCAGCAGGGAGGGTCCCGACTACTACGAGCAGTACTTC. Amino acid sequence: CASREGPDYYEQYF.